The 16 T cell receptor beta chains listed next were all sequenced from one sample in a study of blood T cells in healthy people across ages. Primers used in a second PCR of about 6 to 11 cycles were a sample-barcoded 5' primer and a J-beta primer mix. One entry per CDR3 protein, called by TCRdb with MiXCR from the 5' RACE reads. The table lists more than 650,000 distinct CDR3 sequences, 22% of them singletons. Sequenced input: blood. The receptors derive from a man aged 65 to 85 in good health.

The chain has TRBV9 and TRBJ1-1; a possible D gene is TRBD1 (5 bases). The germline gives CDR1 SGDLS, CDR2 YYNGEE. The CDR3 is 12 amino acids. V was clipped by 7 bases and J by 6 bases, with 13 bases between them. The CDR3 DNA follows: TGTGCCAGCGAGGGGAGGGGCCCTGAAGCTTTCTTT. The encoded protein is CASEGRGPEAFF.

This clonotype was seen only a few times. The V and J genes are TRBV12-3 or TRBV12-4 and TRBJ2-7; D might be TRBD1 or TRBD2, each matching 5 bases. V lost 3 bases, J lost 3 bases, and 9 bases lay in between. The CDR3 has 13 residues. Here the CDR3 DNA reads TGTGCCAGCAGTTTGAGGGGTGTCTACGAGCAGTACTTC. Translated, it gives CASSLRGVYEQYF.

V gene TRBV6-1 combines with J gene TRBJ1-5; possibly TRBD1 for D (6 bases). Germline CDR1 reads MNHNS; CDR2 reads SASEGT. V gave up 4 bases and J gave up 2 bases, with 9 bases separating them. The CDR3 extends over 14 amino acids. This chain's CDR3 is CASSGGPGNQPQHF. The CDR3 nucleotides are TGTGCCAGCAGTGGGGGGCCGGGCAATCAGCCCCAGCATTTT.

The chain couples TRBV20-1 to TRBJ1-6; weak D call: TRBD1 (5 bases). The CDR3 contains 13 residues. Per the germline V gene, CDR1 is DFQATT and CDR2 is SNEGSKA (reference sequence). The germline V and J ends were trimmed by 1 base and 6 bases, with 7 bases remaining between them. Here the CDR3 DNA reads TGCAGTGCTAGAGTCCAGGGTAATTCACCCCTCCACTTT. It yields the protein CSARVQGNSPLHF.

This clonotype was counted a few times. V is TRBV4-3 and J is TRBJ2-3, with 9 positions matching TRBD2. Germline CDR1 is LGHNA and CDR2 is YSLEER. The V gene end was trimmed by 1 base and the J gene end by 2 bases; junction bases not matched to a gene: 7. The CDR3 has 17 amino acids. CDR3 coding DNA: TGCGCCAGCAGCCAAGTCGCGGCTAGCGGGAACACAGATACGCAGTATTTT. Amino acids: CASSQVAASGNTDTQYF.

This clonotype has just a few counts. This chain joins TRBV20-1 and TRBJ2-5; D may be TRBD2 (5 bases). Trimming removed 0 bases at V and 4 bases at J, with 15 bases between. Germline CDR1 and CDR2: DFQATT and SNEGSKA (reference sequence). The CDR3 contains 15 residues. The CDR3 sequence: CSARDREGRLETQYF. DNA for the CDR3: TGCAGTGCTAGAGATCGCGAGGGCCGGTTAGAGACCCAGTACTTC.

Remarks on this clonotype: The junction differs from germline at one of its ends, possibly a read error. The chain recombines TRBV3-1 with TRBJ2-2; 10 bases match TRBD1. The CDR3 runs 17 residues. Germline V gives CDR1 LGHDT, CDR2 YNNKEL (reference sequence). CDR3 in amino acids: CASSQDRDRGDTGELLF. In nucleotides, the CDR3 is TGTGCCAGCAGCCAAGATCGGGACAGGGGCGACACCGGGGAGCTGCTTTTT.

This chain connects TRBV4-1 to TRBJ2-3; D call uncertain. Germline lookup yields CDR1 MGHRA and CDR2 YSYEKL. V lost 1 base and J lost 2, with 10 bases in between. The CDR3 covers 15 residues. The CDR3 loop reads CASSQGTGYTDTQYF. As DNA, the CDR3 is TGCGCCAGCAGCCAAGGGACCGGGTACACAGATACGCAGTATTTT.

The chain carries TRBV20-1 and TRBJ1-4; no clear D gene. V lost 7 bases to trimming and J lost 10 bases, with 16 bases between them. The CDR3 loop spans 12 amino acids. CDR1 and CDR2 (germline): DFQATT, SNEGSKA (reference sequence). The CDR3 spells CSGYTPGGKLFF. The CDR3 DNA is TGCAGTGGTTACACCCCCGGAGGAAAACTGTTTTTT.

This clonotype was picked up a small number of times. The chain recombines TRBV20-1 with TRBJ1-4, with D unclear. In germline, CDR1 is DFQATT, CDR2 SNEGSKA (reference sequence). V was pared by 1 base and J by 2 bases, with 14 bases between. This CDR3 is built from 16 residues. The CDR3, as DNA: TGCAGTGCTAGAGTGCCGACCCCGACCACTAATGAAAAACTGTTTTTT. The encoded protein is CSARVPTPTTNEKLFF.

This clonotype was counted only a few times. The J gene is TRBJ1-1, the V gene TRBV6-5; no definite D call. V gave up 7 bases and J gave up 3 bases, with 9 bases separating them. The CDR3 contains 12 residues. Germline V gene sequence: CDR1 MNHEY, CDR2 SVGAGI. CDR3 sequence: CASTRGDTEAFF. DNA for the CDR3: TGTGCCAGCACGCGGGGAGACACTGAAGCTTTCTTT.

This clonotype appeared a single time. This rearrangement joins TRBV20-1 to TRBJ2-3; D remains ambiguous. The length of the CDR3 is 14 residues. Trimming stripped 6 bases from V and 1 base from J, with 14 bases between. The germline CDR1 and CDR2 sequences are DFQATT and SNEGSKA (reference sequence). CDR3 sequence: CSAGSHSGTDTQYF. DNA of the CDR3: TGCAGTGCCGGTTCCCACAGTGGCACAGATACGCAGTATTTT.

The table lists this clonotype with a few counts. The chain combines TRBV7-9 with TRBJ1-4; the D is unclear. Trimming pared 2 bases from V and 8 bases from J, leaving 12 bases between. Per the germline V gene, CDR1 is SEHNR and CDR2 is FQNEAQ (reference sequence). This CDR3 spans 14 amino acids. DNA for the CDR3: TGTGCCAGCAGCTTATTGGGTGTACGGGAAAAACTGTTTTTT. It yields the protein CASSLLGVREKLFF.

The CDR3 is CASSLDPTELFF. CDR3 nucleotide sequence: TGTGCCAGCAGTTTGGATCCAACGGAGCTGTTTTTT. The chain links TRBV28 to TRBJ2-2; unclear D gene. V was cut by 3 bases and J by 10 bases, with 9 bases left in between. Germline loops: CDR1 MDHEN, CDR2 SYDVKM. This CDR3 is built from 12 residues. Complete variable domain (other parts from reference TRBV28 and TRBJ2-2): DVKVTQSSRYLVKRTGEKVFLECVQDMDHENMFWYRQDPGLGLRLIYFSYDVKMKEKGDIPEGYSVSREKKERFSLILESASTNQTSMYLCASSLDPTELFFGEGSRLTVL.

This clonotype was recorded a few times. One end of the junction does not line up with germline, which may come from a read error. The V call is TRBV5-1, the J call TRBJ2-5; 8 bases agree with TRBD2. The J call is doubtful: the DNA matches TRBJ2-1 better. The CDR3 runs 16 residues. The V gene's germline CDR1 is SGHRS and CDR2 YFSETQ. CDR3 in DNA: TGCGCCCGCAGCTTGGCCGGAGTAGCGGGGAGTCTGGAGCAGTTCTTC. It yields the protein CARSLAGVAGSLEQFF.

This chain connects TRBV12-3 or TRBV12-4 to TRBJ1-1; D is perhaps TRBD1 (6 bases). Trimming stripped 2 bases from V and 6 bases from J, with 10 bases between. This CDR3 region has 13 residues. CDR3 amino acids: CASSLTGGSEAFF. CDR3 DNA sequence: TGTGCCAGCAGTTTAACGGGGGGCTCTGAAGCTTTCTTT.